This is a list of T cell receptor beta chains from one sample in a study of metastatic and nonmetastatic thyroid tumors. TCRdb reanalyzed the PCR reads with MiXCR. The data contain tens of thousands of clones, about a sixth of them singletons. The sample comprised blood. The source of these receptors is a female donor with papillary thyroid cancer or a benign thyroid nodule (not recorded which). Some clones in this sample may be carry-over from other donors' samples. Both conserved end residues are part of each CDR3. A D gene is named only where the DNA matches it firmly. Clone size is not always given. Where it is, it says once, few, many or a class for expanded clones.

TRBJ2-7 TRBD2 TRBV20-1 . CSARGSGGLTYEQYF TGCAGTGCTAGAGGCAGCGGGGGCCTAACCTACGAGCAGTACTTC
TRBJ2-3 . TRBV9 . CVSSPRWGSTDTQYF TGTGTCAGCAGCCCCAGGTGGGGGAGCACAGATACGCAGTATTTT
TRBJ2-1 TRBD2 TRBV12-5 many CASADPGTRNNEQFF TGTGCTAGTGCCGATCCCGGGACTAGAAACAATGAGCAGTTCTTC
TRBJ2-2 . TRBV6-2/TRBV6-3 few CAISYGGRVGSYTGELFF TGTGCCATCAGTTACGGGGGCAGGGTGGGGTCCTACACCGGGGAGCTGTTTTTT
TRBJ2-3 TRBD2 TRBV29-1 many CSVKAGGPDTQYF TGCAGCGTTAAAGCGGGAGGGCCGGATACGCAGTATTTT
TRBJ2-3 TRBD2 TRBV20-1 many CSARTSGRQDTQYF TGCAGTGCTCGGACTAGCGGGAGGCAAGATACGCAGTATTTT
TRBJ2-7 . TRBV15 . CATSRDLGKENYEQYF TGTGCCACCAGCAGAGATCTCGGGAAGGAAAACTACGAGCAGTACTTC
TRBJ1-2 TRBD1 TRBV4-1 many CASSPADRGYGYTF TGCGCCAGCAGCCCCGCCGACAGGGGTTATGGCTACACCTTC
TRBJ1-2 TRBD1 TRBV25-1 many CASSGQGGRIDGYTF TGTGCCAGCAGTGGCCAGGGGGGGCGCATCGATGGCTACACCTTC
TRBJ2-1 . TRBV7-3 many CASSLTGRPDNEQFF TGTGCCAGCAGCTTAACCGGGAGACCCGACAATGAGCAGTTCTTC
TRBJ1-2 . TRBV6-2/TRBV6-3 few CASSQVIAAGYTF TGTGCCAGCAGTCAGGTCATCGCGGCTGGCTACACCTTC
TRBJ2-3 . TRBV28 many CASTHAMGRTQYF TGTGCCTCAACCCACGCGATGGGGCGTACGCAGTATTTT
TRBJ2-1 TRBD1 TRBV3-1 . CASSQGTGSYNEQFF TGTGCCAGCAGCCAAGGGACAGGGTCTTACAATGAGCAGTTCTTC
TRBJ1-2 . TRBV11-2 many CASSIGGAWNGYTF TGTGCCAGCAGTATAGGGGGGGCGTGGAATGGCTACACCTTC
TRBJ1-1 . TRBV3-1 many CASSQGVFEAFF TGTGCCAGCAGCCAGGGAGTGTTTGAAGCTTTCTTT
TRBJ2-3 TRBD2 TRBV11-2 once CASSPRLAGGPDTQYF TGTGCCAGCAGCCCCCGACTAGCGGGAGGGCCGGATACGCAGTATTTT
TRBJ1-5 . TRBV19 many CASSDPGNQPQHF TGTGCCAGTAGCGACCCCGGCAATCAGCCCCAGCATTTT
TRBJ2-2 . TRBV6-1 many CASMGSLGELFF TGTGCCAGCATGGGTTCGTTAGGGGAGCTGTTTTTT
TRBJ2-3 . TRBV5-4 many CASSWTLSTADTQYF TGTGCCAGCAGCTGGACACTGAGTACAGCAGATACGCAGTATTTT
TRBJ1-5 . TRBV29-1 many CSVETFIGQPQHF TGCAGCGTTGAGACCTTTATAGGTCAGCCCCAGCATTTT
TRBJ2-3 . TRBV7-3 many CASSLGPGRTDTQYF TGTGCCAGCAGCTTAGGTCCGGGTCGCACAGATACGCAGTATTTT
TRBJ2-7 TRBD1 TRBV10-1 many CASPSIRDRAPYEQYF TGCGCCAGCCCTTCAATCCGGGACAGGGCCCCCTACGAGCAGTACTTC
TRBJ2-1 TRBD2 TRBV6-1 many CASSVVSGRSYNEQFF TGTGCCAGCAGTGTCGTCAGCGGGAGATCCTACAATGAGCAGTTCTTC
TRBJ1-3 . TRBV30 . CAWHNSGNTIYF TGTGCCTGGCACAACTCTGGAAACACCATATATTTT
TRBJ2-7 . TRBV6-2/TRBV6-3 many CASSYSSYEQYF TGTGCCAGCAGTTACAGCTCCTACGAGCAGTACTTC
TRBJ2-3 . TRBV7-3 many CASSPAGPDTQYF TGTGCCAGCAGCCCGGCGGGACCAGATACGCAGTATTTT
TRBJ1-5 . TRBV11-3 many CASSLVPRSNQPQHF TGTGCCAGCAGCTTAGTACCCCGTAGCAATCAGCCCCAGCATTTT
TRBJ2-1 . TRBV20-1 many CSASWGASNNEQFF TGCAGTGCTAGTTGGGGGGCGTCCAACAATGAGCAGTTCTTC
TRBJ1-1 . TRBV6-6 many CASSYSRQAETEAFF TGTGCCAGCAGTTACTCGAGGCAGGCGGAGACTGAAGCTTTCTTT
TRBJ2-7 . TRBV5-6 many CASSNGQSSYEQYF TGTGCCAGCAGCAACGGACAGTCGTCCTACGAGCAGTACTTC
TRBJ2-3 TRBD2 TRBV11-1 . CASSSLAGGTTDTQYF TGTGCCAGCAGCAGCCTAGCGGGAGGCACCACAGATACGCAGTATTTT
TRBJ1-1 . TRBV28 many CASRENTEAFF TGTGCCAGCAGGGAGAACACTGAAGCTTTCTTT
TRBJ1-2 . TRBV5-6 many CASSPPRRGDGYTF TGTGCCAGCAGCCCACCGCGACGGGGGGATGGCTACACCTTC
TRBJ2-7 . TRBV6-1 medium-sized CASSEEVGASYEQYF TGTGCCAGCAGTGAAGAGGTGGGAGCCAGTTACGAGCAGTACTTC
TRBJ1-2 . TRBV29-1 many CSVDQGNYGYTF TGCAGCGTTGATCAGGGGAACTATGGCTACACCTTC
TRBJ2-6 . TRBV4-2 many CASSQDRLFSSGANVLTF TGTGCCAGCAGCCAAGATAGGCTATTCAGTAGTGGGGCCAACGTCCTGACTTTC
TRBJ2-7 . TRBV20-1 medium-sized CSATWGVGADLNYEQYF TGCAGTGCTACGTGGGGCGTGGGAGCGGACCTCAACTACGAGCAGTACTTC
TRBJ2-3 TRBD2 TRBV12-3/TRBV12-4 many CASSFLAGGKDTQYF TGTGCCAGCAGTTTTTTGGCGGGAGGAAAGGATACGCAGTATTTT
TRBJ2-1 TRBD2 TRBV4-2 many CASSQVLAGDFPNEQFF TGTGCCAGCAGCCAAGTCCTAGCGGGAGATTTCCCCAATGAGCAGTTCTTC
TRBJ1-1 . TRBV6-4 . CASSDSESAEAFF TGTGCCAGCAGTGACTCAGAATCTGCTGAAGCTTTCTTT
TRBJ2-7 . TRBV10-3 many CAISSDWGTYEQYF TGTGCCATCAGCTCCGACTGGGGGACCTACGAGCAGTACTTC
TRBJ2-1 . TRBV20-1 medium-sized CSADPGHNNEQFF TGCAGTGCTGACCCGGGACACAACAATGAGCAGTTCTTC
TRBJ2-2 . TRBV6-1 . CASTRNRSEPGELFF TGTGCCAGCACACGAAATCGGAGTGAGCCTGGGGAGCTGTTTTTT
TRBJ1-1 TRBD1 TRBV19 many CASSDRDGTEAFF TGTGCCAGTTCCGACAGGGACGGAACTGAAGCTTTCTTT
TRBJ2-3 TRBD2 TRBV2 . CASSGLADPEVDTQYF TGTGCCAGCAGTGGTCTAGCGGACCCCGAGGTAGATACGCAGTATTTT
TRBJ2-7 TRBD1 TRBV2 few CASSGDRAYEQYF TGTGCCAGCAGTGGAGACAGGGCCTACGAGCAGTACTTC
TRBJ2-2 . TRBV7-2 many CASSLDSSRGELFF TGTGCCAGCAGCTTAGATTCGAGCCGCGGGGAGCTGTTTTTT
TRBJ2-7 . TRBV7-9 many CASSSAGLTYEQYF TGTGCCAGCAGCTCCGCCGGACTGACCTACGAGCAGTACTTC
TRBJ2-7 . TRBV3-1 many CASSLYEQYF TGTGCCAGCAGCCTTTACGAGCAGTACTTC
TRBJ1-1 . TRBV20-1 many CSAKGGAGEAFF TGCAGTGCCAAAGGGGGGGCTGGGGAAGCTTTCTTT
TRBJ2-2 TRBD2 TRBV6-4 . CASSETGLAGSGELFF TGTGCCAGCAGTGAAACGGGACTAGCGGGATCCGGGGAGCTGTTTTTT
TRBJ1-5 TRBD1 TRBV20-1 many CSAGDSDSNQPQHF TGCAGTGCGGGGGACAGCGATAGCAATCAGCCCCAGCATTTT
TRBJ2-7 TRBD1 TRBV20-1 . CSASAGQGPWGEQYF TGCAGTGCTAGTGCGGGACAGGGCCCGTGGGGAGAGCAGTACTTC
TRBJ1-5 . TRBV7-8 many CASSLGLRIGINQPQHF TGTGCCAGCAGCTTAGGATTGAGGATTGGTATTAATCAGCCCCAGCATTTT
TRBJ2-7 . TRBV12-3/TRBV12-4 medium-sized CASSPGTPTYEQYF TGTGCCAGCAGTCCCGGGACGCCTACCTACGAGCAGTACTTC